The 12 T cell receptor beta chains below were found in one sample sequenced in a study of blood T cells in healthy people across ages. Then a second PCR, running roughly 7 to 11 cycles, was carried out with a sample-barcoded 5' primer and a J-beta primer mix. TCRdb reprocessed the 5' RACE reads via MiXCR and lists one record per CDR3 protein. The sample carries about 680,000 distinct CDR3 sequences, 45% to 50% recorded once. The sample taken for sequencing was blood. The receptors here all came from a woman in her sixties or seventies in good health.

A few counts support this clonotype. The chain carries TRBV28 and TRBJ1-2; D possibly corresponds to TRBD1 (5 bases). The CDR3 has 13 amino acids. Trimming stripped 6 bases from V and 8 bases from J, with 16 bases between. CDR1 MDHEN and CDR2 SYDVKM come from the germline V gene. The CDR3 coding sequence is TGTGCCAGCAGCCCCCTGGGGGAATGGGGCTACACCTTC. Protein product: CASSPLGEWGYTF.

A word on this clonotype: This may stem from a read error, because a much larger clone lies one nucleotide away. The J gene is TRBJ2-5, the V gene TRBV7-2; D unresolved. This CDR3 spans 13 amino acids. CDR1 and CDR2 (germline): SGHTA, FQGNSA. V was shortened by 3 bases and J by 11 bases, with 16 bases between the two germline ends. The CDR3 DNA sequence: TGTGCCAGCAGCTTTGATCTGGGTGGTGAGCAGTACTTC. This translates into CASSFDLGGEQYF.

The chain joins TRBV21-1 to TRBJ2-1. TRBV21-1 is shown as a pseudogene. This CDR3 region has 15 residues. The CDR3 loop is CASSKDGQVLNEQFF. CDR3 nucleotides: TGTGCCAGCAGCAAAGATGGGCAGGTGTTAAATGAGCAGTTCTTC.

As concerns this clonotype: The junction differs from germline at one of its ends, possibly a read error. The chain links TRBV7-2 to TRBJ2-4; 8 positions match TRBD1. CDR3 size: 19 residues. Germline lookup yields CDR1 SGHTA and CDR2 FQGNSA. The CDR3 DNA reads TGTGCCAGCAGCTTCCGGACAGGGAGTTCTGACATAGCCAAAAACAGTCAGTACTTC. Protein sequence: CASSFRTGSSDIAKNSQYF.

The CDR3 DNA is TGTGCCAGCAGCTTAGGAAGACAGGGGTTAAACTATGGCTACACCTTC. Its protein product is CASSLGRQGLNYGYTF. The V call is TRBV7-2, the J call TRBJ1-2; 8 bases are shared with TRBD1. The CDR3 sequence is 16 residues long. The germline V gene has CDR1 SGHTA and CDR2 FQGNSA. V was pared by 1 base and J by 2 bases, with 6 bases of the junction left unmatched.

The chain is built from TRBV6-5 and TRBJ1-6, with D hard to call. V lost 2 bases to trimming and J lost 4 bases, with 9 bases between them. This CDR3 is 15 amino acids long. The germline V gene encodes CDR1 MNHEY and CDR2 SVGAGI. CDR3 sequence (DNA): TGTGCCAGCAGTTACGGGCAGGTTTATAATTCACCCCTCCACTTT. Translating gives CASSYGQVYNSPLHF.

The chain employs TRBV7-2 and TRBJ2-7, with 9 bases fitting TRBD2. Per the germline V gene, CDR1 is SGHTA and CDR2 is FQGNSA. J gave up 7 bases and V 2 bases, and 12 bases lay outside the gene matches. The CDR3 consists of 16 residues. The CDR3 region is CASSLFSSGTLGEQYF. The CDR3 DNA follows: TGTGCCAGCAGCTTATTTTCTAGCGGGACCTTAGGGGAGCAGTACTTC.

The rearrangement uses TRBV24-1 and TRBJ2-5; D might be TRBD2 (6 bases). Trimming took 9 bases from V and 1 from J, leaving 17 bases between them. From germline, CDR1 is KGHDR and CDR2 SFDVKD. CDR3 length: 15 amino acids. The CDR3 coding sequence is TGTGCCACCGCCGGAAGCGGAGCGGGCCAAGAGACCCAGTACTTC. It encodes CATAGSGAGQETQYF.

This clonotype was seen only a few times. The rearrangement uses TRBV7-2 and TRBJ1-2; 8 bases agree with TRBD1. CDR1 is SGHTA and CDR2 is FQGNSA in the germline V gene. V was clipped by 5 bases and J by 4 bases; unmatched bases: 9. This CDR3 spans 15 amino acids. The CDR3 coding sequence is TGTGCCAGCAGCCCGAGACAGGGGAACAGCTATGGCTACACCTTC. This codes for CASSPRQGNSYGYTF.

The chain uses TRBV20-1 and TRBJ2-1; D perhaps matches TRBD2 (5 bases). V lost 0 bases and J 0 bases, leaving 9 bases between the germline ends. The CDR3 is 15 residues long. The V gene's germline CDR1 is DFQATT and CDR2 SNEGSKA (reference sequence). CDR3: CSARDQRSSYNEQFF. The CDR3 nucleotides read TGCAGTGCTAGAGATCAGCGGAGCTCCTACAATGAGCAGTTCTTC.

The genes are TRBV6-2 or TRBV6-3 and TRBJ2-1, with 14 bases aligning to TRBD2. The CDR3 covers 15 residues. Trimming took 8 bases from V and 7 from J; bases not matched to a gene: 7. Germline V gene data show CDR1 as MNHEY and CDR2 as SVGEGT. Here the CDR3 reads CASDPGLAGVNEQFF. Here the CDR3 DNA reads TGTGCCAGCGACCCGGGACTAGCGGGAGTTAATGAGCAGTTCTTC.

This clonotype was observed a few times. The genes are TRBV19 and TRBJ2-1, with a possible D match to TRBD1 (6 bases). Germline V gene lookup returns CDR1 LNHDA and CDR2 SQIVND (reference sequence). This CDR3 is built from 15 residues. V lost 5 bases and J lost 4, with 15 bases in between. CDR3 sequence: CASSPTGILYNEQFF. CDR3 DNA sequence: TGTGCCAGTAGTCCGACAGGTATTTTATACAATGAGCAGTTCTTC.